The 7 T cell receptor beta chains below come from one sample, sequenced in a study of vaccination effects on CD4 cells after COVID-19. Viral peptide pool expansion of antigen-specific CD4+ T cells preceded sequencing in the ViraFEST assay. Isolation of CD4+ T cells took place after less than twelve days of culture. Vaccinated participants had no history of SARS-CoV-2 infection and tested negative for nucleocapsid antibodies. No antigen has been identified for these receptors. Produced via immunoSEQ multiplex PCR; TCRdb's table is partial and in-frame only. The sample carries over 60,000 clones, more than 70% recorded once. Sequences were derived from CD4+ T cells from PBMCs cultured with HCoV-NL63 spike peptides, sampled before COVID-19 vaccination. All receptors come from a human donor who received a COVID-19 vaccine.

This rearrangement joins TRBV15 to TRBJ2-5; 9 nucleotides line up with TRBD2. Losses at the gene ends were 1 base for V and 1 base for J; bases not matched to a gene: 4. CDR1 and CDR2 from the germline V gene are LNHNV and YYDKDF (reference sequence). This CDR3 comprises 16 residues. For the CDR3, the DNA is TGTGCCACCAGCAGAGGTGCTAGCGGGGCCCAAGAGACCCAGTACTTC. Translating gives CATSRGASGAQETQYF.

CDR3 residues: CASSLTGQGDTEAFF. CDR3 in DNA: TGTGCCAGCAGCTTAACGGGACAGGGCGACACTGAAGCTTTCTTT. This chain links TRBV7-3 with TRBJ1-1; 9 nucleotides agree with TRBD1. Germline CDR1 and CDR2: SGHTA and FQGTGA. J gave up 3 bases and V 0 bases, and 2 bases lay outside the gene matches. The CDR3 is made up of 15 amino acids.

The J gene is TRBJ1-5, the V gene TRBV19; possibly TRBD1 for D (5 bases). The V gene's germline CDR1 is LNHDA and CDR2 SQIVND (reference sequence). The CDR3 is 16 residues long. V was cut by 7 bases and J by 2 bases, with 18 bases left in between. The CDR3 spells CASTPGGGLGNQPQHF. The CDR3 bases are TGTGCCAGTACCCCGGGGGGGGGTTTGGGCAATCAGCCCCAGCATTTT. Filled out from reference TRBV19 and TRBJ1-5, the complete variable domain reads DGGITQSPKYLFRKEGQNVTLSCEQNLNHDAMYWYRQDPGQGLRLIYYSQIVNDFQKGDIAEGYSVSREKKESFPLTVTSAQKNPTAFYLCASTPGGGLGNQPQHFGDGTRLSIL.

The chain links TRBV5-1 to TRBJ1-2; 7 positions agree with TRBD1. The CDR3 has 15 amino acids. V trimming: 2 bases; J trimming: 5 bases; junction bases outside the gene matches: 9. Germline-derived CDR1 and CDR2 are SGHRS and YFSETQ. The CDR3 region has the DNA TGCGCCAGCAGCTTCTCTCCGGGACAGACTTATGGCTACACCTTC. Translating it yields CASSFSPGQTYGYTF.

The chain joins TRBV28 to TRBJ1-2; maybe TRBD1 (5 bases). V lost 7 bases and J lost 1, with 7 bases in between. The length of the CDR3 is 12 residues. Germline values: CDR1 MDHEN, CDR2 SYDVKM. This CDR3 reads CASKTVNYGYTF. The CDR3 DNA follows: TGTGCCAGCAAGACAGTTAACTATGGCTACACCTTC.

This chain uses TRBV28 with TRBJ1-2; no reliable D call. The CDR3 is 12 residues long. Germline CDR1 and CDR2: MDHEN and SYDVKM. V was trimmed by 1 base and J by 2 bases, leaving 2 bases between them. DNA of the CDR3: TGTGCCAGCAGTTTATCCAACTATGGCTACACCTTC. It translates to CASSLSNYGYTF.

This clone was seen once. The J gene is TRBJ1-5, the V gene TRBV6-1; D gene uncertain. The V gene's germline CDR1 is MNHNS and CDR2 SASEGT. The germline V and J ends were trimmed by 2 bases and 6 bases, with 8 bases remaining between them. The CDR3 length is 13 residues. The CDR3 spells CASSEREAQPQHF. CDR3 nucleotide sequence: TGTGCCAGCAGTGAACGGGAAGCTCAGCCCCAGCATTTT.